This TCR beta chain was captured in a study of blood T cell repertoires in COVID-19. About the study: Nucleic acid was either cDNA or gDNA, and it came from T cells, B-cell-depleted T cells, or PBMCs.

The protocol was immunoSEQ multiplex PCR, while the TCRdb copy is restricted to in-frame clones and leaves out a portion. The sample includes 400,000 to 450,000 clones, over 75% of them seen just once. Participants had their cohort set by participant-reported clinical history. Donors in Cohort 3 counted as recovered after two negative PCRs, clearance, or symptom resolution. What was sequenced was PBMCs or T cells enriched from blood (not recorded which). This TCR came from a man aged 25-40 years who had recovered from COVID-19.

CDR3 sequence: CATSAPDRGGGYTF. The CDR3, as DNA: TGTGCCACCAGTGCCCCGGACAGGGGTGGTGGCTACACCTTC. The chain is built from TRBV24-1 and TRBJ1-2, with 9 bases that match TRBD1. Germline V CDR1 and CDR2: KGHDR, SFDVKD. This CDR3 spans 14 amino acids. The J segment lost 7 bases and the V segment lost 5 bases, leaving 7 bases of the junction unmatched.